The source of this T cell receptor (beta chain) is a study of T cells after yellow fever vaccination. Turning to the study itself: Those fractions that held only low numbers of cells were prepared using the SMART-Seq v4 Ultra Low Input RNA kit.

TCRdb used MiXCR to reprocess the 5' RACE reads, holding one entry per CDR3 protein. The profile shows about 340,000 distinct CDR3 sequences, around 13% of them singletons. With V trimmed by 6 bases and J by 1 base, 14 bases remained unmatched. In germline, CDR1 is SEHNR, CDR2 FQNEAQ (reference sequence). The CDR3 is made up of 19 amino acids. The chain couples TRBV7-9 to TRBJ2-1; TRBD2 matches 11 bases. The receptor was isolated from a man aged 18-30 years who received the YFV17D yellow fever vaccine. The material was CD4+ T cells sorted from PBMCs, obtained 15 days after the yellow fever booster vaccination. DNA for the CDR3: TGTGCCAGCAGAGTGGCCCCGCGACTAGCGGGGTTATCCTACAATGAGCAGTTCTTC. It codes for CASRVAPRLAGLSYNEQFF.